One sample yielded the 2 T cell receptor beta chains listed below, sequenced in a study of control samples from healthy donors and cancer patients. Repertoires were generated with immunoSEQ multiplex PCR, while TCRdb's copy carries only in-frame clones and drops some. The sample has approximately 20,000 clones, 80% to 85% seen once. Material: PBMCs. All receptors come from a woman in her 70s with lung cancer.

The rearrangement joins TRBV7-9 to TRBJ2-1; tentatively, D is TRBD2 (6 bases). The V and J ends lost 5 bases and 3 bases respectively, with 14 bases between them. The CDR3 is 15 amino acids. Germline loops: CDR1 SEHNR, CDR2 FQNEAQ (reference sequence). Written as DNA, the CDR3 is TGTGCCAGCAGCCTGGGACTGGTGGGCTACAATGAGCAGTTCTTC. It encodes CASSLGLVGYNEQFF. Drawing the rest from reference TRBV7-9 and TRBJ2-1, the complete variable domain is DTGVSQNPRHKITKRGQNVTFRCDPISEHNRLYWYRQTLGQGPEFLTYFQNEAQLEKSRLLSDRFSAERPKGSFSTLEIQRTEQGDSAMYLCASSLGLVGYNEQFFGPGTRLTVL.

The DNA of the CDR3 is TGTGCCTGGAGTGTACAATATGAGCAGTTCTTC. This gives the protein CAWSVQYEQFF. The J gene is TRBJ2-1, the V gene TRBV30, with D unclear. The CDR3 totals 11 residues. The germline V and J ends were trimmed by 0 bases and 8 bases, with 5 bases remaining between them. Germline loops: CDR1 GTSNPN, CDR2 SVGIG (reference sequence). Variable domain in full (rest from reference TRBV30 and TRBJ2-1): SQTIHQWPATLVQPVGSPLSLECTVEGTSNPNLYWYRQAAGRGLQLLFYSVGIGQISSEVPQNLSASRPQDRQFILSSKKLLLSDSGFYLCAWSVQYEQFFGPGTRLTVL.